The 10 T cell receptor beta chains given below trace back to one sample, sequenced in a study of OX40 agonist ivuxolimab in advanced cancers. The protocol was immunoSEQ multiplex PCR, while the TCRdb copy is restricted to in-frame clones and leaves out a portion. The table records 25,000 to 35,000 clones, about 88% of them present only once. Sequencing used CD4+ or CD8+ T cells sorted from blood, obtained in a trial of the OX40 agonist ivuxolimab. Receptors were obtained from an adult with an advanced solid tumor such as melanoma, head and neck, liver or kidney cancer.

The chain couples TRBV2 to TRBJ2-1; 11 bases match TRBD1. Trimming at V came to 6 bases and at J to 2 bases, leaving 3 bases not matched to a gene. The length of the CDR3 is 15 residues. Germline loops: CDR1 SNHLY, CDR2 FYNNEI. The CDR3 sequence is CASSPGQGAYNEQFF. In DNA form, the CDR3 reads TGTGCCAGCAGCCCGGGACAGGGGGCCTACAATGAGCAGTTCTTC. Full variable domain (rest looked up from reference TRBV2 and TRBJ2-1): EPEVTQTPSHQVTQMGQEVILRCVPISNHLYFYWYRQILGQKVEFLVSFYNNEISEKSEIFDDQFSVERPDGSNFTLKIRSTKLEDSAMYFCASSPGQGAYNEQFFGPGTRLTVL.

This rearrangement joins TRBV14 to TRBJ2-7; D is possibly TRBD2 (7 bases). This CDR3 region has 15 residues. Trimming removed 5 bases at V and 2 bases at J, with 16 bases between. Germline CDR1 SGHDN, CDR2 FVKESK. CDR3 region: CASSEGQRDPYEQYF. CDR3 in DNA: TGTGCCAGCAGCGAAGGACAGCGGGACCCCTACGAGCAGTACTTC.

The CDR3 nucleotides are TGTGCCATCAGTGAGTCGGACGGTCAAGAGACCCAGTACTTC. This sequence encodes CAISESDGQETQYF. The chain links TRBV10-3 to TRBJ2-5, with D unresolved. This CDR3 region has 14 residues. The V gene's germline CDR1 is ENHRY and CDR2 SYGVKD. With 0 bases removed from V and 2 bases from J, the gap between germline ends came to 7 bases.

This clone was observed once. This rearrangement joins TRBV15 to TRBJ2-3; the D is unclear. Germline V gives CDR1 LNHNV, CDR2 YYDKDF (reference sequence). V was pared by 0 bases and J by 3 bases, with 7 bases between. The CDR3 is 14 residues long. The CDR3 nucleotides read TGTGCCACCAGCAGAGATAAGGGAACAGATACGCAGTATTTT. It yields the protein CATSRDKGTDTQYF.

This clone is labeled as medium-sized. The V and J genes are TRBV6-5 and TRBJ2-3; the D gene is possibly TRBD2 (7 bases). Trimming stripped 0 bases from V and 4 bases from J, with 11 bases between. Per germline, CDR1 MNHEY and CDR2 SVGAGI. The length of the CDR3 is 15 residues. CDR3 sequence (DNA): TGTGCCAGCAGTTACTCGATGGGGGGGCCAGATACGCAGTATTTT. Translation: CASSYSMGGPDTQYF.

The chain uses TRBV5-3 and TRBJ2-3; perhaps TRBD2 as D (5 bases). TRBV5-3 is noted as an ORF with a role that remains uncertain. This CDR3 has 15 amino acids. Trimming stripped 1 base from V and 2 bases from J, with 11 bases between. The CDR3 region is CARSLRGPLTDTQYF. CDR3 nucleotides: TGTGCCAGAAGCTTGCGCGGGCCGCTCACAGATACGCAGTATTTT.

V usage is TRBV27 and J usage is TRBJ1-1, with D tentatively TRBD1 (5 bases). This CDR3 is 17 amino acids long. CDR1 is MNHEY and CDR2 is SMNVEV in the germline V gene (reference sequence). V lost 4 bases and J lost 3, with 21 bases in between. CDR3 loop: CASSYFRGEGGDTEAFF. The DNA of the CDR3 is TGTGCCAGCAGTTACTTTCGGGGCGAGGGTGGAGACACTGAAGCTTTCTTT.

The J gene is TRBJ1-1, the V gene TRBV19, with D maybe TRBD1 (5 bases). The V gene lost 3 bases and the J gene lost 5 bases, with 10 bases spanning the gap. The CDR3 totals 13 residues. In germline, CDR1 is LNHDA, CDR2 SQIVND (reference sequence). This CDR3 reads CASSISGTTEAFF. In nucleotides, the CDR3 is TGTGCCAGTAGTATCTCCGGGACTACTGAAGCTTTCTTT.

The chain uses TRBV5-4 and TRBJ2-3; 8 nucleotides agree with TRBD2. J gave up 1 base and V 0 bases, and 4 bases lay outside the gene matches. This CDR3 region has 16 residues. Germline-derived CDR1 and CDR2 are SGHNT and YYREEE (reference sequence). The CDR3 DNA sequence: TGTGCCAGCAGCTTGGGTTCAGCGGGGGGCACAGATACGCAGTATTTT. Encoded protein: CASSLGSAGGTDTQYF. The whole variable domain, filled in from reference TRBV5-4 and TRBJ2-3, reads ETGVTQSPTHLIKTRGQQVTLRCSSQSGHNTVSWYQQALGQGPQFIFQYYREEENGRGNFPPRFSGLQFPNYSSELNVNALELDDSALYLCASSLGSAGGTDTQYFGPGTRLTVL.

The chain couples TRBV7-2 to TRBJ2-1; D is perhaps TRBD2 (6 bases). The CDR3 totals 16 residues. Germline V gene data show CDR1 as SGHTA and CDR2 as FQGNSA. Deletions cut 5 bases from V and 3 bases from J, with 17 bases between. The CDR3, as DNA: TGTGCCAGCAGCCTATTGACCGGGACTTTCTACAATGAGCAGTTCTTC. This gives the protein CASSLLTGTFYNEQFF. Variable domain in full (rest from reference TRBV7-2 and TRBJ2-1): GAGVSQSPSNKVTEKGKDVELRCDPISGHTALYWYRQSLGQGLEFLIYFQGNSAPDKSGLPSDRFSAERTGGSVSTLTIQRTQQEDSAVYLCASSLLTGTFYNEQFFGPGTRLTVL.